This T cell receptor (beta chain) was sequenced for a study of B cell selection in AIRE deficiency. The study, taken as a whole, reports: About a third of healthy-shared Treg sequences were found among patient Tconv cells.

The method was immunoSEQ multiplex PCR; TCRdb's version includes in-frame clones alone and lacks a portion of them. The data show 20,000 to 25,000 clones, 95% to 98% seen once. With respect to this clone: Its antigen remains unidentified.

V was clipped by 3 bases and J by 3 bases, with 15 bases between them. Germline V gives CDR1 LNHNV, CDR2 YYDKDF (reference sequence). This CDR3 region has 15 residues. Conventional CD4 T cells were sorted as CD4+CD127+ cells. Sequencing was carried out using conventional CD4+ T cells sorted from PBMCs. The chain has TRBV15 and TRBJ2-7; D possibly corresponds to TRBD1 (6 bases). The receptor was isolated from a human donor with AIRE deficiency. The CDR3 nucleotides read TGTGCCACCAGCAGGACCGGACAGAAGCACTACGAGCAGTACTTC. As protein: CATSRTGQKHYEQYF. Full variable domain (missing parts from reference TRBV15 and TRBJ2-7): DAMVIQNPRYQVTQFGKPVTLSCSQTLNHNVMYWYQQKSSQAPKLLFHYYDKDFNNEADTPDNFQSRRPNTSFCFLDIRSPGLGDTAMYLCATSRTGQKHYEQYFGPGTRLTVT.